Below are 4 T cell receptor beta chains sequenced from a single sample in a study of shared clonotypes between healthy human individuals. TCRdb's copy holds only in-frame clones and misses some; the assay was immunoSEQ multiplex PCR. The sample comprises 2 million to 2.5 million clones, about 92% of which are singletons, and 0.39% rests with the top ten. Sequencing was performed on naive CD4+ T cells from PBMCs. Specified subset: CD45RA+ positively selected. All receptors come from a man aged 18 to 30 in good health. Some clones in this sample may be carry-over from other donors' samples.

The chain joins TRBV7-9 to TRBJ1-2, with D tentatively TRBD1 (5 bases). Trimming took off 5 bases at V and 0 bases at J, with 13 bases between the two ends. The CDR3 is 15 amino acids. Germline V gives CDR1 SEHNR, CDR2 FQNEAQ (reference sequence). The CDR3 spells CASSHPVGANYGYTF. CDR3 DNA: TGTGCCAGCAGCCACCCGGTGGGGGCTAACTATGGCTACACCTTC.

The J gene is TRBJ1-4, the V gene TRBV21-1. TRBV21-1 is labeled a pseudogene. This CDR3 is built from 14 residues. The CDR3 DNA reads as TGTGCCAGCACCCACCTAGAGCTCGATGAAAAACTGTTTTTT. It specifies CASTHLELDEKLFF.

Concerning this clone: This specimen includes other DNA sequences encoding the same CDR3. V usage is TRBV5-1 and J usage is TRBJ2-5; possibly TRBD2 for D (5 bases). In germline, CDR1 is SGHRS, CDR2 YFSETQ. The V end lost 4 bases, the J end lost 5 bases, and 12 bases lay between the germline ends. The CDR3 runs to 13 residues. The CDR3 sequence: CASSRGLQETQYF. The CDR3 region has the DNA TGCGCCAGCAGCCGCGGACTGCAGGAGACCCAGTACTTC.

The chain's CDR3 is CASSRTSGRAGETQYF. CDR3 nucleotide sequence: TGTGCCAGCAGCCGGACTAGCGGGAGGGCCGGGGAGACCCAGTACTTC. The gene calls are TRBV27 and TRBJ2-5, with 15 positions matching TRBD2. The V segment lost 6 bases and the J segment 5 bases; nucleotides outside the gene matches: 7. Germline lookup yields CDR1 MNHEY and CDR2 SMNVEV (reference sequence). The length of the CDR3 is 16 residues.